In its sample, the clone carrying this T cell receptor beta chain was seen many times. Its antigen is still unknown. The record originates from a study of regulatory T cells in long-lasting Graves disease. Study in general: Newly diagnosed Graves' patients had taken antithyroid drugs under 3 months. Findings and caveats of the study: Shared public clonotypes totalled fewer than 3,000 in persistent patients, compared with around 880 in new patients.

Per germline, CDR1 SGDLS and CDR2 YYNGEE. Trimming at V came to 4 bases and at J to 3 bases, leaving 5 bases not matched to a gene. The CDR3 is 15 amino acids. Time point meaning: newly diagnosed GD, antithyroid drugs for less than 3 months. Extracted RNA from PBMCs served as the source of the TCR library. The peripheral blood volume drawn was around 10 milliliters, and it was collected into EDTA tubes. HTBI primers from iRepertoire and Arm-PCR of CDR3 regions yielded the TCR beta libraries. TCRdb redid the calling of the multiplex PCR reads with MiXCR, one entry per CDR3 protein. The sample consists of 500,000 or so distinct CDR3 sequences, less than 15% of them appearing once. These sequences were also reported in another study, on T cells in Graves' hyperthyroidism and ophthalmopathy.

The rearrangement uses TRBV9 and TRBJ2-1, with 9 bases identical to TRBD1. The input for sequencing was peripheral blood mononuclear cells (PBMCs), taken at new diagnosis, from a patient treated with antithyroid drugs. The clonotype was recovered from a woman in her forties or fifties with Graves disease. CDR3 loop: CASSSRDRDYNEQFF. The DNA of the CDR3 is TGTGCCAGCAGCTCCCGGGACAGGGACTACAATGAGCAGTTCTTC.